What follows is one TCR beta chain and its context. The PCR was carried out with 60 Vbeta primers and 13 Jbeta primers. Assay used: immunoSEQ multiplex PCR; TCRdb lists only in-frame clones, some missing. The sample includes some 150,000 clones, more than 70% of them seen just once. CDR1 and CDR2 (germline): MNHNS, SASEGT. V was trimmed by 10 bases and J by 7 bases, leaving 16 bases between them. This CDR3 contains 13 residues. The data belong to a study of cytomegalovirus exposure and HLA in healthy donors. The sequenced sample was PBMCs. The sequence derives from a male donor in good health and CMV-seronegative. The chain combines TRBV6-1 with TRBJ2-2; possible D gene TRBD2, 6 bases. This CDR3 reads CATRRDGGGELFF. CDR3 sequence (DNA): TGTGCCACCCGGAGGGATGGGGGCGGGGAGCTGTTTTTT.